Described below is a single TCR beta chain sequence and its context. Its antigen is not known. The sample is drawn from a study of blood T cells in healthy people across ages. The use of a sample-barcoded 5' primer and a J-beta primer mix characterized a second PCR of roughly 6 to 11 cycles. TCRdb independently ran MiXCR on the 5' RACE reads; one entry per CDR3 protein. This sample has 1.4 million to 1.5 million distinct CDR3 sequences, with approximately 42% found just once. With 3 bases removed from V and 8 bases from J, the gap between germline ends came to 16 bases. Germline V gives CDR1 DFQATT, CDR2 SNEGSKA (reference sequence). This CDR3 contains 14 residues. Whole-study results and caveats: Unsorted PBMCs blocked a conclusive comparison of naive and antigen-experienced cells. The study regarded diversity estimates from one million T cells as underestimates.

The clonotype comes from a woman younger than 35 in good health. Material for sequencing was blood. The V gene is TRBV20-1, the J gene TRBJ1-4; no clear D gene. Here the CDR3 reads CSASSRGVGEKLFF. In DNA form, the CDR3 reads TGCAGTGCTAGTTCCCGGGGAGTGGGGGAAAAACTGTTTTTT.